Listed here are 17 T cell receptor beta chains from one sample, sequenced in a study of cytomegalovirus exposure and HLA in healthy donors. Only in-frame clones appear in the TCRdb table, and some are missing; sequencing was by immunoSEQ multiplex PCR. This table holds 250,000 to 350,000 clones, roughly 87% found once. The specimen sequenced was PBMCs. These receptors were collected from a man aged 25-40 years in good health and CMV-seronegative.

This sequence joins TRBV19 and TRBJ2-5, with TRBD1 as a possible D gene (6 bases). The germline V gene encodes CDR1 LNHDA and CDR2 SQIVND (reference sequence). V dropped 4 bases and J dropped 5 bases, with 11 bases sitting between them. The CDR3 sequence is 13 residues long. CDR3 in amino acids: CASSTQGEETQYF. The CDR3 DNA sequence: TGTGCCAGTAGTACACAGGGAGAGGAGACCCAGTACTTC.

The chain combines TRBV6-5 with TRBJ2-5, with a possible D match to TRBD1 (6 bases). V lost 6 bases to trimming and J lost 5 bases, with 19 bases between them. The CDR3 is 15 residues long. Looked up from germline, CDR1 is MNHEY and CDR2 is SVGAGI. In nucleotides, the CDR3 is TGTGCCAGCAGGGGTTGGGACATAGGGGAGGAGACCCAGTACTTC. Its protein product is CASRGWDIGEETQYF.

The genes are TRBV27 and TRBJ2-2; the match to TRBD1 covers 8 bases. V gave up 10 bases and J gave up 5 bases; unmatched junction bases: 9. The germline gives CDR1 MNHEY, CDR2 SMNVEV (reference sequence). This CDR3 has 14 amino acids. CDR3 sequence (DNA): TGTGCCACCGGAGGACAGGGTACGACCGGGGAGCTGTTTTTT. It codes for CATGGQGTTGELFF.

This clone was counted once. The chain links TRBV5-6 to TRBJ1-1, with D possibly being TRBD1 (6 bases). Germline-derived CDR1 and CDR2 are SGHDT and YYEEEE. This CDR3 region has 17 residues. V was pared by 0 bases and J by 0 bases, with 15 bases between. CDR3 nucleotides: TGTGCCAGCAGCTTGGGCGTCCCCGGACAGCTGAACACTGAAGCTTTCTTT. Its protein is CASSLGVPGQLNTEAFF.

The chain uses TRBV6-1 and TRBJ1-2; D is undetermined. The germline V gene encodes CDR1 MNHNS and CDR2 SASEGT. CDR3 size: 11 residues. Trimming took 10 bases from V and 7 from J, leaving 13 bases between them. In DNA, the CDR3 is TGTGCCATCAGAGCCCCCCTTGGCTACACCTTC. Translating it yields CAIRAPLGYTF.

V gene TRBV7-8 combines with J gene TRBJ1-1; 9 bases align to TRBD1. The V gene end was trimmed by 6 bases and the J gene end by 2 bases; junction bases not matched to a gene: 13. Germline CDR1 is SGHVS and CDR2 is FQNEAQ. The length of the CDR3 is 17 residues. The CDR3 spells CASRSTTGTGLNTEAFF. In DNA form, the CDR3 reads TGTGCCAGCAGAAGTACTACCGGGACAGGGCTTAACACTGAAGCTTTCTTT.

The chain combines TRBV6-4 with TRBJ1-6; D is possibly TRBD1 (6 bases). CDR1 and CDR2 (germline): MRHNA, SNTAGT. V was shortened by 4 bases and J by 7 bases, with 11 bases between the two germline ends. The CDR3 spans 14 residues. The CDR3 loop is CASSVGTRNSPLHF. The CDR3 DNA follows: TGTGCCAGCAGTGTAGGGACAAGGAATTCACCCCTCCACTTT.

This clone was seen just once. This rearrangement joins TRBV19 to TRBJ1-2; no clear D. The CDR3 has 14 residues. From germline, CDR1 is LNHDA and CDR2 SQIVND (reference sequence). V was trimmed by 7 bases and J by 0 bases, leaving 12 bases between them. CDR3 bases: TGTGCCAGTAAGAAGAGGCAGTCTAACTATGGCTACACCTTC. The encoded protein is CASKKRQSNYGYTF. The whole variable domain, remainder taken from reference TRBV19 and TRBJ1-2, is DGGITQSPKYLFRKEGQNVTLSCEQNLNHDAMYWYRQDPGQGLRLIYYSQIVNDFQKGDIAEGYSVSREKKESFPLTVTSAQKNPTAFYLCASKKRQSNYGYTFGSGTRLTVV.

The V gene is TRBV5-4, the J gene TRBJ1-6; 9 nucleotides agree with TRBD1. V gave up 4 bases and J gave up 0 bases; unmatched junction bases: 11. CDR1 is SGHNT and CDR2 is YYREEE in the germline V gene (reference sequence). The CDR3 is made up of 19 amino acids. The CDR3 sequence is CASSRRGQGYSSYNSPLHF. DNA for the CDR3: TGTGCCAGCAGCCGACGGGGACAGGGCTACAGCTCCTATAATTCACCCCTCCACTTT.

This clone has only one observation. The rearrangement links TRBV15 to TRBJ2-7; TRBD1 is a possible D gene (6 bases). Germline V CDR1 and CDR2: LNHNV, YYDKDF (reference sequence). The CDR3 runs 15 residues. V was trimmed by 0 bases and J by 5 bases, leaving 14 bases between them. As DNA, the CDR3 is TGTGCCACCAGCAGAGATTATGCCACAGGGAACGAGCAGTACTTC. It specifies CATSRDYATGNEQYF.

CDR3 sequence reads: CASSSTPNTEAFF. The CDR3 region has the DNA TGTGCCAGCAGCTCTACCCCGAACACTGAAGCTTTCTTT. The genes are TRBV6-4 and TRBJ1-1; D gene ambiguous. The V and J ends lost 6 bases and 1 base respectively, with 9 bases between them. The CDR3 has 13 residues. Germline V gene sequence: CDR1 MRHNA, CDR2 SNTAGT.

CDR3 sequence (DNA): TGTGCCAGCAGTTTTCAGCGGGGGGCTTCCTACGAGCAGTACTTC. It translates to CASSFQRGASYEQYF. V gene TRBV2 combines with J gene TRBJ2-7; 9 nucleotides line up with TRBD2. This CDR3 comprises 15 residues. Germline V gene sequence: CDR1 SNHLY, CDR2 FYNNEI. With V trimmed by 5 bases and J by 1 base, 6 bases remained unmatched.

This rearrangement joins TRBV5-4 to TRBJ2-7; 8 positions match TRBD2. CDR3 length: 15 residues. Germline assignment: CDR1 SGHNT and CDR2 YYREEE (reference sequence). V gave up 0 bases and J gave up 0 bases; unmatched junction bases: 2. The CDR3 reads CASSLVGGVSYEQYF. CDR3 nucleotides: TGTGCCAGCAGCTTGGTCGGGGGGGTCTCCTACGAGCAGTACTTC.

This clone was recorded a few times. The V gene is TRBV27, the J gene TRBJ1-1; unclear D gene. CDR1 is MNHEY and CDR2 is SMNVEV in the germline V gene (reference sequence). Trimming removed 6 bases from V and 4 bases from J, with 6 bases in between. CDR3 size: 11 residues. CDR3 sequence reads: CASSTVTEAFF. CDR3 in DNA: TGTGCCAGCAGCACAGTCACTGAAGCTTTCTTT.

J is TRBJ2-1 and V is TRBV2, with D maybe TRBD2 (6 bases). This CDR3 region has 14 residues. V dropped 3 bases and J dropped 4 bases, with 10 bases sitting between them. Germline lookup yields CDR1 SNHLY and CDR2 FYNNEI. CDR3 in amino acids: CASSEEGTYNEQFF. In nucleotides, the CDR3 is TGTGCCAGCAGTGAGGAGGGAACTTACAATGAGCAGTTCTTC.

V is TRBV19 and J is TRBJ2-6, with D possibly TRBD1 on 6 matching bases. The CDR3 runs to 16 residues. V was shortened by 3 bases and J by 0 bases, with 9 bases between the two germline ends. Per germline, CDR1 LNHDA and CDR2 SQIVND (reference sequence). CDR3 loop: CASSIIRGSGANVLTF. In DNA, the CDR3 is TGTGCCAGTAGTATCATCAGGGGCTCTGGGGCCAACGTCCTGACTTTC.

V and J are TRBV18 and TRBJ1-2; D is uncertain. Germline CDR1 is KGHSH and CDR2 is LQKENI. The CDR3 is 14 amino acids. The germline V and J ends were trimmed by 1 base and 8 bases, with 14 bases remaining between them. The CDR3 loop reads CASSPQWSNPGYTF. The CDR3 nucleotides read TGTGCCAGCTCACCACAGTGGAGCAACCCGGGCTACACCTTC.